The present TCR beta chain was sequenced within a study of early T cells in non-severe SARS-CoV-2 infection (dated by TCRdb to about 2021). The study in broad terms: Because TCR sequencing relied on bulk RNA taken from unsorted whole blood, pairing of alpha and beta chains was not possible. The investigation overall reported the following: VDJdb matching was skewed toward anti-spike CD8 responses, so virus-specific expansions were likely underestimated and private and CD4 specificities were missed.

The CDR3 sequence holds 16 residues, the cysteine and phenylalanine included. CDR3 DNA only is kept here, 48 bases in frame from base 1. A distance of 11 bases separates the germline ends of V and J, which lose 1 base and 1 base respectively. A case-control design nested within a healthcare worker cohort in London, UK, was used, with weekly nasopharyngeal swab PCR tests and blood sampling performed. Healthcare workers were recruited between 23 and 31 March 2020, during the week of the UK lockdown, and were followed weekly for up to about 15 weeks. The library was obtained by 5' RACE. Sequencing took place on a NextSeq 500. To correct for sequencing error and PCR bias, the TCR library protocol tagged individual cDNA molecules with unique molecular identifiers. Both TCR alpha and beta chains were sequenced, and tight co-correlation was observed between alpha and beta sequence abundances in each sample. Per the original workflow: Decombinator V4 was used to annotate TCR sequences for V gene, J gene and CDR3. Expanded TCRs were defined as changing significantly between any two time points under a Poisson model with p below 0.0001. Abundances of TCRs were expressed as counts per million after normalisation to the total number of TCRs sequenced in each sample. MAIT TCRs were defined by TRAV1-2 paired with TRAJ12, TRAJ20 or TRAJ33, and iNKT TCRs by TRAV10 paired with TRAJ18. VDJdb, accessed 1 November 2021, was searched for CMV, EBV and SARS-CoV-2 annotated TCRs, with TCRs annotated for multiple antigens excluded. The public sequencing data were trimmed at Q25 with fastp and processed into clonotypes with MiXCR by TCRdb, which kept only in-frame beta chains. Each CDR3 protein appears once, grouped with its most common genes and DNA. The V and J calls were determined by TCRdb, not by the authors. The table for this sample lists roughly 30,000 distinct CDR3 sequences; approximately 4.2% of them were counted only once. Jointly, the top ten make up roughly 12% of the sample.

As regards this clonotype: Its antigen is not yet known. Per-base quality was not reported, and no clone a single base away is much larger than it.

This TCR came from an adult who was a healthcare worker with PCR-confirmed SARS-CoV-2 infection or an uninfected control (not recorded which). The material sequenced was whole blood. The chain couples TRBV12-3 or TRBV12-4 to TRBJ2-1; no confident D gene assignment can be made. The nucleotide sequence is TGTGCCAGCAGTTTAGTACCCCCTGCGTCCTACAATGAGCAGTTCTTC. Translated, this is CASSLVPPASYNEQFF.